The clone carrying this T cell receptor (beta chain) was counted a few times. Its cognate antigen is unknown. The data originate from a study of T-cell memory formation after mild COVID-19. Study overall: Among the donors, TCR clusters were largely specific to each donor. The study, taken as a whole, reports: Contracting CD4+ clones lay largely in CM and EM, with CD8+ ones residing in EMRA. Whether second-wave clones peaking at day 37 were SARS-CoV-2 specific went unconfirmed.

CDR1 and CDR2 (germline): SEHNR, FQNEAQ (reference sequence). The V gene lost 3 bases and the J gene lost 7 bases, with 12 bases spanning the gap. The CDR3 has 13 amino acids. TCRdb re-analysed the 5' RACE reads in MiXCR, keeping a single row per CDR3 protein. The sample shows around 300,000 distinct CDR3 sequences, around 13% of them seen only once. The chain is built from TRBV7-9 and TRBJ1-1; unclear D gene. The receptor was isolated from a man aged 18 to 29 who had mild COVID-19 (a few samples of this study predate the infection). Cell type and time point are not known. Sequences were obtained from PBMCs or a T cell subset sorted from them (not recorded which). CDR3 sequence reads: CASSFWAESEAFF. The CDR3, as DNA: TGTGCCAGCAGCTTTTGGGCAGAAAGTGAAGCTTTCTTT.